The next 31 T cell receptor beta chains were all read from a single sample in a study of T cell responses to AZD1222 COVID-19 vaccine. Using immunoSEQ multiplex PCR, the repertoire was profiled, and TCRdb retains in-frame clones only, with some absent. The profile shows about 130,000 clones, about 93% of them singletons. The sequencing here drew on peripheral blood, taken 28 days after the second AZD1222 dose. These receptors came from an adult who received the AZD1222 COVID-19 vaccine.

This chain connects TRBV7-3 to TRBJ2-2; tentatively, D is TRBD1 (6 bases). CDR3 length equals 14 residues. V was clipped by 5 bases and J by 1 base, with 8 bases between them. The V gene's germline CDR1 is SGHTA and CDR2 FQGTGA. The CDR3 nucleotides read TGTGCCAGCAGCACGGGACAGAACACCGGGGAGCTGTTTTTT. This encodes CASSTGQNTGELFF.

This clone was detected a few times. The rearrangement joins TRBV30 to TRBJ1-2, with D possibly matching TRBD1 (6 bases). The V gene's germline CDR1 is GTSNPN and CDR2 SVGIG (reference sequence). Trimming removed 1 base at V and 8 bases at J, with 14 bases between. The CDR3 has 13 amino acids. The CDR3 sequence: CAWSGDNWGGYTF. CDR3 DNA sequence: TGTGCCTGGAGTGGGGACAACTGGGGGGGCTACACCTTC. The full variable domain, with the rest looked up from reference TRBV30 and TRBJ1-2, is SQTIHQWPATLVQPVGSPLSLECTVEGTSNPNLYWYRQAAGRGLQLLFYSVGIGQISSEVPQNLSASRPQDRQFILSSKKLLLSDSGFYLCAWSGDNWGGYTFGSGTRLTVV.

This chain links TRBV18 with TRBJ2-2; TRBD2 might be the D (6 bases). Germline CDR1 is KGHSH and CDR2 is LQKENI. This CDR3 comprises 14 residues. Trimming shortened V by 0 bases and J by 5 bases, and 7 bases separated the two germline ends. CDR3 DNA sequence: TGTGCCAGCTCACCACCGGCGGGAACCGGGGAGCTGTTTTTT. This gives the protein CASSPPAGTGELFF.

The chain is built from TRBV10-2 and TRBJ2-7, with D hard to call. The CDR3 has 14 residues. CDR1 is WSHSY, CDR2 SAAADI, per germline. The V end lost 1 base, the J end lost 3 bases, and 10 bases lay between the germline ends. CDR3 region: CASSEYSPDYEQYF. CDR3 coding DNA: TGCGCCAGCAGTGAGTATAGTCCAGACTACGAGCAGTACTTC.

This rearrangement joins TRBV7-2 to TRBJ2-7; TRBD1 is a possible D gene (5 bases). The CDR3 has 14 residues. In germline, CDR1 is SGHTA, CDR2 FQGNSA. Trimming removed 2 bases from V and 4 bases from J, with 12 bases in between. The CDR3 DNA is TGTGCCAGCAGCTTAACAGGTCTCGGGTACGAGCAGTACTTC. Translating it yields CASSLTGLGYEQYF.

The chain carries TRBV4-1 and TRBJ1-1, with D possibly TRBD1 on 5 matching bases. The CDR3 contains 13 residues. The V and J ends lost 5 bases and 3 bases respectively, with 10 bases between them. Germline loops: CDR1 MGHRA, CDR2 YSYEKL. CDR3 region: CASSVRDYTEAFF. The CDR3 nucleotides are TGCGCCAGCAGCGTCCGGGACTACACTGAAGCTTTCTTT.

This sequence joins TRBV25-1 and TRBJ1-3; a weak D match, TRBD1 (6 bases). CDR3 length: 16 amino acids. Trimming cost V 8 bases and J 0 bases, with 17 bases left between them. Per germline, CDR1 MGHDK and CDR2 SYGVNS. CDR3 protein: CASGGGQTSSGNTIYF. The CDR3 coding sequence is TGTGCCAGCGGGGGGGGGCAGACTTCCTCTGGAAACACCATATATTTT.

V gene TRBV3-1 (or the pseudogene TRBV3-2) combines with J gene TRBJ1-1, with 7 bases fitting TRBD1. Looked up from germline, CDR1 is LGHDT and CDR2 is YNNKEL (reference sequence). The CDR3 runs to 14 residues. The V gene end was trimmed by 5 bases and the J gene end by 0 bases; junction bases not matched to a gene: 3. CDR3 DNA: TGTGCCAGCAGCTTGGGACAGATGAACACTGAAGCTTTCTTT. As protein: CASSLGQMNTEAFF.

The V gene is TRBV12-3 or TRBV12-4, the J gene TRBJ1-1; 7 bases match TRBD1. J lost 6 bases, V lost 6 bases, and 7 bases had no gene match. There are 13 residues in the CDR3. The CDR3 loop is CASRPRGAPEAFF. CDR3 sequence (DNA): TGTGCCAGCAGGCCCAGGGGGGCGCCTGAAGCTTTCTTT.

V and J are TRBV11-3 and TRBJ2-2; the D is unclear. CDR1 and CDR2 (germline): SGHNT, YENEEA. Trimming cost V 1 base and J 4 bases, with 13 bases left between them. The CDR3 totals 16 residues. The DNA for the CDR3 is TGTGCCAGCAGCTTAGCCCTCAGGCTCCTCACCGGGGAGCTGTTTTTT. Residues: CASSLALRLLTGELFF.

The chain combines TRBV28 with TRBJ2-5, with no clear D. Germline V lookup: CDR1 MDHEN, CDR2 SYDVKM. The CDR3 has 14 residues. V lost 6 bases to trimming and J lost 9 bases, with 20 bases between them. The CDR3 region has the DNA TGTGCCAGCAGCCCCCGGGCCCACGGAAGACCCCAGTACTTC. Amino acid sequence: CASSPRAHGRPQYF. Supplemented by reference TRBV28 and TRBJ2-5, the full variable domain reads DVKVTQSSRYLVKRTGEKVFLECVQDMDHENMFWYRQDPGLGLRLIYFSYDVKMKEKGDIPEGYSVSREKKERFSLILESASTNQTSMYLCASSPRAHGRPQYFGPGTRLLVL.

The J gene is TRBJ2-1, the V gene TRBV3-1 (or the pseudogene TRBV3-2); no reliable D call. The CDR3 covers 14 residues. CDR1 is LGHDT, CDR2 YNNKEL, per germline (reference sequence). V lost 2 bases and J lost 9, with 14 bases in between. The CDR3 protein is CASSQTPSMFEQFF. The CDR3 nucleotides are TGTGCCAGCAGCCAAACCCCTTCAATGTTTGAGCAGTTCTTC.

This clone was counted between two and nine times. The chain employs TRBV28 and TRBJ1-3, with TRBD1 identical over 9 bases. The trim removed 1 base at V and 4 bases at J, leaving 8 bases unmatched. Germline V gene data show CDR1 as MDHEN and CDR2 as SYDVKM. This CDR3 contains 17 residues. This CDR3 is CASSLYAGQGNGNTIYF. The CDR3, as DNA: TGTGCCAGCAGTTTATACGCCGGACAGGGGAACGGAAACACCATATATTTT.

The chain employs TRBV3-1 (or the pseudogene TRBV3-2) and TRBJ2-7, with D perhaps being TRBD1 or TRBD2 (5 bases each). The CDR3 consists of 15 residues. Germline lookup yields CDR1 LGHDT and CDR2 YNNKEL (reference sequence). Trimming shortened V by 3 bases and J by 4 bases, and 16 bases separated the two germline ends. The CDR3 bases are TGTGCCAGCAGCCACCCCGGGACCATGGATTACGAGCAGTACTTC. The encoded protein is CASSHPGTMDYEQYF.

The chain recombines TRBV30 with TRBJ1-1; D gene ambiguous. V lost 1 base and J lost 0, with 6 bases in between. The CDR3 sequence is 13 residues long. CDR1 and CDR2 from the germline V gene are GTSNPN and SVGIG (reference sequence). DNA for the CDR3: TGTGCCTGGAGTGCAGCGCTGAACACTGAAGCTTTCTTT. This translates into CAWSAALNTEAFF.

This chain links TRBV7-6 with TRBJ1-2, with a weak D call TRBD1 (5 bases). Trimming removed 1 base from V and 7 bases from J, with 22 bases in between. Germline V CDR1 and CDR2: SGHVS, FNYEAQ. The CDR3 runs to 17 residues. CDR3 sequence reads: CASSLGRLRDLTPGYTF. In DNA, the CDR3 is TGTGCCAGCAGCTTAGGGAGGTTGAGGGACTTAACTCCTGGCTACACCTTC. Looking up the rest from reference TRBV7-6 and TRBJ1-2 gives the full variable domain: GAGVSQSPRYKVTKRGQDVALRCDPISGHVSLYWYRQALGQGPEFLTYFNYEAQQDKSGLPNDRFSAERPEGSISTLTIQRTEQRDSAMYRCASSLGRLRDLTPGYTFGSGTRLTVV.

The chain links TRBV7-9 to TRBJ1-2, with a tentative D call TRBD1 (5 bases). Germline V CDR1 and CDR2: SEHNR, FQNEAQ (reference sequence). This CDR3 region has 10 residues. The V and J ends lost 11 bases and 4 bases respectively, with 8 bases between them. The CDR3 DNA reads as TGTGCCGCGGGGGGCTATGGCTACACCTTC. Its protein product is CAAGGYGYTF.

The chain links TRBV30 to TRBJ2-3, with D possibly matching TRBD1 (5 bases). The V end lost 4 bases, the J end lost 3 bases, and 11 bases lay between the germline ends. CDR1 is GTSNPN, CDR2 SVGIG, per germline (reference sequence). This CDR3 is built from 13 residues. Here the CDR3 DNA reads TGTGCCTGGACCCTGGGGCCTACAGATACGCAGTATTTT. It encodes CAWTLGPTDTQYF.

The V and J genes are TRBV4-3 and TRBJ1-2; D gene unclear. Germline CDR1 and CDR2: LGHNA and YSLEER. The CDR3 is 17 residues long. The V gene lost 3 bases and the J gene lost 0 bases, with 17 bases spanning the gap. The CDR3 DNA follows: TGCGCCAGCAGCCATACAGACGTCGGCACCTCTAACTATGGCTACACCTTC. It specifies CASSHTDVGTSNYGYTF.

The chain employs TRBV5-1 and TRBJ1-5; D uncertain. The V end lost 2 bases, the J end lost 2 bases, and 8 bases lay between the germline ends. This CDR3 has 14 amino acids. In germline, CDR1 is SGHRS, CDR2 YFSETQ. The CDR3 region is CASSLESGNQPQHF. The CDR3 DNA reads TGCGCCAGCAGCTTAGAGTCCGGCAATCAGCCCCAGCATTTT.

The chain combines TRBV7-9 with TRBJ1-2, with a tentative D call TRBD1 (5 bases). Deletions cut 9 bases from V and 3 bases from J, with 20 bases between. CDR3 size: 15 residues. Per germline, CDR1 SEHNR and CDR2 FQNEAQ (reference sequence). CDR3 sequence reads: CAREIPQGLDYGYTF. The CDR3 DNA sequence: TGTGCCAGAGAAATACCGCAGGGTTTGGACTATGGCTACACCTTC.

This chain uses TRBV6-2 or TRBV6-3 with TRBJ1-5; D is unresolved. Trimming left V 5 bases short and J 1 base short, with 3 bases between. The CDR3 contains 12 residues. The V gene's germline CDR1 is MNHEY and CDR2 SVGEGT. CDR3 sequence reads: CASSDSNQPQHF. DNA of the CDR3: TGTGCCAGCAGTGACAGCAATCAGCCCCAGCATTTT.

This chain connects TRBV27 to TRBJ2-7; TRBD1 matches 8 bases. In germline, CDR1 is MNHEY, CDR2 SMNVEV (reference sequence). After removal of 5 bases from V and 6 bases from J, the junction contained 9 bases not matched to a gene. CDR3 size: 14 residues. The CDR3: CASSAGAGGVEQYF. The CDR3 DNA sequence: TGTGCCAGCAGTGCCGGGGCAGGGGGCGTCGAGCAGTACTTC.

The rearrangement links TRBV27 to TRBJ2-2; D uncertain. Germline loops: CDR1 MNHEY, CDR2 SMNVEV (reference sequence). The CDR3 extends over 13 amino acids. V gave up 2 bases and J gave up 6 bases, with 7 bases separating them. In DNA, the CDR3 is TGTGCCAGCAGTTTACAATCGGCCGGGGAGCTGTTTTTT. Translated, it gives CASSLQSAGELFF.

About this clone: Other DNA sequences from this sample encode an identical CDR3 as well. V and J are TRBV6-5 and TRBJ1-5; D gene ambiguous. The germline V gene has CDR1 MNHEY and CDR2 SVGAGI. V was trimmed by 3 bases and J by 4 bases, leaving 7 bases between them. This CDR3 has 13 residues. DNA for the CDR3: TGTGCCAGCAGTTATGGATCAAATCAGCCCCAGCATTTT. As protein: CASSYGSNQPQHF.

The rearrangement joins TRBV5-5 to TRBJ1-1; no firm D call. The CDR3 extends over 12 amino acids. Looked up from germline, CDR1 is SGHKS and CDR2 is YYEKEE (reference sequence). V was cut by 2 bases and J by 7 bases, with 9 bases left in between. The CDR3 reads CASSFYGVEAFF. The CDR3 DNA follows: TGTGCCAGCAGCTTTTACGGGGTTGAAGCTTTCTTT.

The J gene is TRBJ2-5, the V gene TRBV18; D is uncertain. The V and J ends lost 1 base and 2 bases respectively, with 11 bases between them. This CDR3 has 15 residues. Germline loops: CDR1 KGHSH, CDR2 LQKENI. CDR3 in amino acids: CASSPRVGSQETQYF. CDR3 in DNA: TGTGCCAGCTCACCACGGGTGGGATCTCAAGAGACCCAGTACTTC.

V is TRBV2 and J is TRBJ1-1; TRBD1 aligns across 7 bases. J gave up 1 base and V 7 bases, and 3 bases lay outside the gene matches. Germline CDR1 reads SNHLY; CDR2 reads FYNNEI. The length of the CDR3 is 13 residues. The CDR3, as DNA: TGTGCCAGCAAGAGGGGGCCGAACACTGAAGCTTTCTTT. Encoded protein: CASKRGPNTEAFF.

The V and J genes are TRBV9 and TRBJ2-5, with 12 bases fitting TRBD2. The CDR3 is made up of 17 amino acids. Losses at the gene ends were 4 bases for V and 5 bases for J; bases not matched to a gene: 12. Germline loops: CDR1 SGDLS, CDR2 YYNGEE. CDR3 DNA: TGTGCCAGCAGCCCTACAGGACTAGCGGGGCGGGGGGAGACCCAGTACTTC. Amino acids: CASSPTGLAGRGETQYF.

This rearrangement joins TRBV5-1 to TRBJ2-2; TRBD1 is a possible D gene (6 bases). Trimming stripped 0 bases from V and 4 bases from J, with 10 bases between. Germline V lookup: CDR1 SGHRS, CDR2 YFSETQ. The CDR3 loop spans 15 amino acids. For the CDR3, the DNA is TGCGCCAGCAGCTTGGAACAGGGTCGCACCGGGGAGCTGTTTTTT. Protein product: CASSLEQGRTGELFF.

The genes are TRBV6-5 and TRBJ1-3; D unclear. Germline V gives CDR1 MNHEY, CDR2 SVGAGI. Trimming cost V 6 bases and J 3 bases, with 9 bases left between them. This CDR3 has 13 amino acids. CDR3 amino acids: CASSRSGGNTIYF. Written as DNA, the CDR3 is TGTGCCAGCAGCCGTAGTGGTGGAAACACCATATATTTT.